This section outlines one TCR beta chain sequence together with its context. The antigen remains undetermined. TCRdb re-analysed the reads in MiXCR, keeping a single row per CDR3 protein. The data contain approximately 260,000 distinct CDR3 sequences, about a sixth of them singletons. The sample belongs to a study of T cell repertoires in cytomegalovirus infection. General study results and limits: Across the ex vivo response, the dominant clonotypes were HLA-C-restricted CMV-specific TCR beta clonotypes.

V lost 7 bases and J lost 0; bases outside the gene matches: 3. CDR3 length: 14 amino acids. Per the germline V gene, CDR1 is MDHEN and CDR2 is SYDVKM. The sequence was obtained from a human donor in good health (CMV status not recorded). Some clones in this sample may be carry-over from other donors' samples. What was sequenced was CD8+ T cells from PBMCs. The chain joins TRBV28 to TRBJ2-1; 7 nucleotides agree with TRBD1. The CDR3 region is CASKYRGSYNEQFF. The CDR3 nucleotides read TGTGCCAGCAAATACAGGGGCTCCTACAATGAGCAGTTCTTC.